The 10 T cell receptor beta chains below come from one sample, sequenced in a study of blood T cell repertoires in COVID-19. This table comes from immunoSEQ multiplex PCR, and its TCRdb copy is limited to in-frame clones, with some not included. The sample lists roughly 100,000 clones, 80% to 90% occurring once. Sequencing input: peripheral blood. All receptors come from a human donor with COVID-19, enrolled during active disease. The donor label of this sample is uncertain.

The chain employs TRBV27 and TRBJ1-1; 10 positions agree with TRBD1. Germline loops: CDR1 MNHEY, CDR2 SMNVEV (reference sequence). This CDR3 is built from 15 residues. The J segment lost 1 base and the V segment lost 5 bases, leaving 4 bases of the junction unmatched. As DNA, the CDR3 is TGTGCCAGCAGTGATAGACAGGGGGCGAACACTGAAGCTTTCTTT. The encoded protein is CASSDRQGANTEAFF.

The V gene is TRBV19, the J gene TRBJ2-1; 12 nucleotides line up with TRBD2. The germline CDR1 and CDR2 sequences are LNHDA and SQIVND (reference sequence). The CDR3 runs 14 residues. J was trimmed by 11 bases and V by 3 bases; bases with no gene match: 5. The CDR3 coding sequence is TGTGCCAGTAGTATGTTGACTAGCGGGGGAAAGCAGTTCTTC. Amino acid sequence: CASSMLTSGGKQFF.

V and J are TRBV7-8 and TRBJ2-7; 10 bases are shared with TRBD1. V lost 4 bases and J lost 0; bases outside the gene matches: 0. The CDR3 covers 14 residues. Germline V CDR1 and CDR2: SGHVS, FQNEAQ. In DNA, the CDR3 is TGTGCCAGCAGCTGGGACAGGGGCTCCTACGAGCAGTACTTC. Translating gives CASSWDRGSYEQYF.

V usage is TRBV4-1 and J usage is TRBJ1-4, with 8 bases fitting TRBD1. This CDR3 comprises 18 residues. The germline CDR1 and CDR2 sequences are MGHRA and YSYEKL. With 1 base clipped from V and 4 bases from J, the junction kept 11 bases outside the gene matches. CDR3 protein: CASSQGQATGGNNEKLFF. CDR3 DNA: TGCGCCAGCAGCCAAGGTCAAGCCACAGGGGGTAATAATGAAAAACTGTTTTTT.

The chain is built from TRBV5-4 and TRBJ2-7, with 9 bases lining up with TRBD1. V shed 1 base and J 4 bases; nucleotides not matched to a gene: 6. This CDR3 spans 15 amino acids. In germline, CDR1 is SGHNT, CDR2 YYREEE (reference sequence). CDR3 nucleotides: TGTGCCAGCAGCTTGTCGGGACAGGGTGCGTACGAGCAGTACTTC. Protein: CASSLSGQGAYEQYF.

This chain joins TRBV5-4 and TRBJ1-1; 8 positions agree with TRBD1. The CDR3 sequence is 14 residues long. CDR1 is SGHNT and CDR2 is YYREEE in the germline V gene (reference sequence). The V segment lost 4 bases and the J segment 1 base; nucleotides outside the gene matches: 3. Here the CDR3 DNA reads TGTGCCAGCAGCGGTGGACAGGGGAACACTGAAGCTTTCTTT. Its protein product is CASSGGQGNTEAFF. The full variable domain, completed using reference TRBV5-4 and TRBJ1-1, is ETGVTQSPTHLIKTRGQQVTLRCSSQSGHNTVSWYQQALGQGPQFIFQYYREEENGRGNFPPRFSGLQFPNYSSELNVNALELDDSALYLCASSGGQGNTEAFFGQGTRLTVV.

This clone has only a few counts. This chain connects TRBV9 to TRBJ1-1; 7 bases fit TRBD1. The CDR3 extends over 15 amino acids. Germline CDR1 is SGDLS and CDR2 is YYNGEE. V shed 3 bases and J 0 bases; nucleotides not matched to a gene: 5. In DNA, the CDR3 is TGTGCCAGCAGCGCCCGACAGGGCTTGAACACTGAAGCTTTCTTT. This translates into CASSARQGLNTEAFF.

This clone has only a few counts. V usage is TRBV25-1 and J usage is TRBJ1-1; 9 bases map to TRBD1. V trimming: 10 bases; J trimming: 4 bases; junction bases outside the gene matches: 7. The CDR3 is 13 residues long. Germline V gene sequence: CDR1 MGHDK, CDR2 SYGVNS. The CDR3 spells CATRQGGTTEAFF. CDR3 sequence (DNA): TGTGCCACTAGACAGGGGGGGACCACTGAAGCTTTCTTT.

The chain is built from TRBV5-1 and TRBJ2-1; 9 bases fit TRBD2. CDR1 and CDR2 from the germline V gene are SGHRS and YFSETQ. After removal of 3 bases from V and 5 bases from J, the junction contained 6 bases not matched to a gene. The CDR3 spans 15 residues. CDR3 DNA: TGCGCCAGCAGCTCTAGCGGGGTCACCCACAATGAGCAGTTCTTC. It translates to CASSSSGVTHNEQFF.

This sequence joins TRBV30 and TRBJ2-7; D not resolved. Germline CDR1 reads GTSNPN; CDR2 reads SVGIG (reference sequence). The CDR3 covers 13 residues. Trimming cost V 0 bases and J 1 base, with 7 bases left between them. The CDR3 loop is CAWSVLQSYEQYF. As DNA, the CDR3 is TGTGCCTGGAGTGTTTTGCAGTCCTACGAGCAGTACTTC.